This TCR beta chain was documented in a study of OX40 agonist ivuxolimab in advanced cancers. The wider study: Patients got intravenous ivuxolimab at 0.01 to 10 mg/kg every 2 weeks.

Autoimmune disease history or systemic immunosuppression led to patient exclusion. This clone occurred once. CDR3 size: 13 residues. Germline loops: CDR1 LNHDA, CDR2 SQIVND (reference sequence). Trimming removed 10 bases from V and 6 bases from J, with 16 bases in between. Only in-frame clones appear in the TCRdb table, and some are missing; sequencing was by immunoSEQ multiplex PCR. The sample records under 90,000 clones, roughly 86% being singletons. The J gene is TRBJ1-5, the V gene TRBV19, with D possibly being TRBD1 (5 bases). Source: CD4+ or CD8+ T cells sorted from blood, taken in a trial of the OX40 agonist ivuxolimab. The source is an adult with an advanced solid tumor such as melanoma, head and neck, liver or kidney cancer. This CDR3 reads CAIGPGLGQPQHF. CDR3 nucleotides: TGTGCCATTGGCCCAGGGTTGGGTCAGCCCCAGCATTTT.